What follows are 18 T cell receptor beta chains derived from one specimen sequenced in a study of CD8 T cells in Susac syndrome. With random hexamers, roughly 0.5 to 1 ug RNA was reverse transcribed. TCRdb re-called the immunoSEQ multiplex PCR reads through MiXCR, storing one row per CDR3 protein. The table includes some 150,000 distinct CDR3 sequences, about 95% detected once. The sequenced material came from CD4+ T cells from PBMCs. These receptors originate from a human donor with Susac syndrome.

The V call is TRBV20-1, the J call TRBJ2-7; 9 positions match TRBD1. The CDR3 is 13 amino acids. Germline trimming cut 6 bases from V and 2 bases from J; bases unmatched to any gene: 5. Germline V gene sequence: CDR1 DFQATT, CDR2 SNEGSKA (reference sequence). The CDR3 loop is CSANRQGAYEQYF. CDR3 bases: TGCAGTGCCAACCGACAGGGGGCCTACGAGCAGTACTTC.

This chain connects TRBV29-1 to TRBJ1-2; TRBD1 agrees at 8 bases. The germline CDR1 and CDR2 sequences are SQVTM and ANQGSEA. The V and J ends lost 2 bases and 7 bases, in that order; junction bases with no gene match: 6. CDR3 length: 13 residues. As DNA, the CDR3 is TGCAGCGTTGAAAGAGGACAGGGTGGTGGCTACACCTTC. As protein: CSVERGQGGGYTF.

The genes are TRBV20-1 and TRBJ2-3; 9 bases are a match to TRBD1. The J segment lost 4 bases and the V segment lost 2 bases, leaving 7 bases of the junction unmatched. The CDR3 is 15 residues long. In germline, CDR1 is DFQATT, CDR2 SNEGSKA (reference sequence). The CDR3 reads CSARTDRGSADTQYF. Here the CDR3 DNA reads TGCAGTGCTAGAACTGACAGGGGGTCCGCAGATACGCAGTATTTT.

The V and J genes are TRBV29-1 and TRBJ2-7; TRBD1 matches at 8 bases. The V and J ends lost 4 bases and 2 bases, in that order; junction bases with no gene match: 7. The CDR3 runs 14 residues. The germline gives CDR1 SQVTM, CDR2 ANQGSEA. The CDR3 protein is CSVGGTGKAYEQYF. The CDR3 region has the DNA TGCAGCGTTGGAGGGACAGGAAAGGCCTACGAGCAGTACTTC.

This chain joins TRBV4-3 and TRBJ2-2, with a possible D match to TRBD1 (6 bases). The CDR3 covers 14 residues. CDR1 LGHNA and CDR2 YSLEER come from the germline V gene. Trimming pared 0 bases from V and 6 bases from J, leaving 8 bases between. DNA of the CDR3: TGCGCCAGCAGCCAAGATGGGGGCGCCGGGGAGCTGTTTTTT. Protein: CASSQDGGAGELFF.

The chain recombines TRBV2 with TRBJ1-2; maybe TRBD1 (5 bases). The germline CDR1 and CDR2 sequences are SNHLY and FYNNEI. The CDR3 is made up of 13 amino acids. V lost 5 bases to trimming and J lost 2 bases, with 9 bases between them. CDR3 sequence reads: CASSRTLNYGYTF. CDR3 sequence (DNA): TGTGCCAGCAGTCGGACACTCAACTATGGCTACACCTTC.

The chain has TRBV14 and TRBJ2-3; the match to TRBD2 covers 8 bases. This CDR3 comprises 17 residues. Per germline, CDR1 SGHDN and CDR2 FVKESK. V trimming: 1 base; J trimming: 4 bases; junction bases outside the gene matches: 10. DNA of the CDR3: TGTGCCAGCAGCCAAGTGCGCGGGGGGACTTGGCCAGATACGCAGTATTTT. Protein: CASSQVRGGTWPDTQYF.

The rearrangement joins TRBV5-1 to TRBJ2-3, with unresolved D. From germline, CDR1 is SGHRS and CDR2 YFSETQ. The CDR3 totals 13 residues. With 0 bases removed from V and 6 bases from J, the gap between germline ends came to 8 bases. CDR3 residues: CASSLAPRDTQYF. CDR3 coding DNA: TGCGCCAGCAGCTTGGCCCCTAGGGATACGCAGTATTTT.

The chain uses TRBV12-3 or TRBV12-4 and TRBJ2-2; D is undetermined. V lost 6 bases and J lost 4, with 9 bases in between. The CDR3 spans 13 residues. CDR3 coding DNA: TGTGCCAGCAGCCCTCCTAGCACCGGGGAGCTGTTTTTT. This encodes CASSPPSTGELFF.

This chain connects TRBV21-1 to TRBJ2-7; the table gives TRBD2 as D, unverified against the DNA. TRBV21-1 constitutes a pseudogene. The CDR3 has 14 residues. DNA for the CDR3: TGTGCCAGCAGCCTGCGGGTTTCCCCAAGGGAGCAGTACTTC. Amino acid sequence: CASSLRVSPREQYF.

This chain joins TRBV9 and TRBJ2-2; D perhaps matches TRBD2 (6 bases). With 3 bases removed from V and 0 bases from J, the gap between germline ends came to 9 bases. The CDR3 sequence is 15 residues long. Germline V CDR1 and CDR2: SGDLS, YYNGEE. The CDR3 coding sequence is TGTGCCAGCAGCGCCCGGGACTCGAACACCGGGGAGCTGTTTTTT. Encoded protein: CASSARDSNTGELFF.

The chain is built from TRBV5-1 and TRBJ1-2, with 7 positions matching TRBD1. Germline V gene lookup returns CDR1 SGHRS and CDR2 YFSETQ. V shed 5 bases and J 4 bases; nucleotides not matched to a gene: 5. The CDR3 runs 13 residues. CDR3: CASSTTGAYGYTF. The CDR3 DNA follows: TGCGCCAGCAGTACAACAGGGGCCTATGGCTACACCTTC.

The chain employs TRBV20-1 and TRBJ2-3; D is ambiguous. Germline values: CDR1 DFQATT, CDR2 SNEGSKA (reference sequence). The CDR3 has 16 residues. V shed 1 base and J shed 0 bases, with 14 bases lying between them. The CDR3 DNA follows: TGCAGTGCTAGAGCCGTGGCGACCCTTAGCACAGATACGCAGTATTTT. Translating gives CSARAVATLSTDTQYF.

The chain is built from TRBV24-1 and TRBJ1-1; 11 bases align to TRBD1. There are 18 residues in the CDR3. Germline CDR1 KGHDR, CDR2 SFDVKD. The J segment lost 1 base and the V segment lost 7 bases, leaving 13 bases of the junction unmatched. This chain's CDR3 is CATSDSATGQGANTEAFF. The CDR3 DNA is TGTGCCACCAGCGACAGCGCGACTGGACAGGGGGCGAACACTGAAGCTTTCTTT.

This chain links TRBV9 with TRBJ2-1; 9 positions match TRBD1. Germline CDR1 and CDR2: SGDLS and YYNGEE. This CDR3 spans 16 amino acids. J gave up 5 bases and V 0 bases, and 6 bases lay outside the gene matches. CDR3 loop: CASSVGGTGFNNEQFF. CDR3 nucleotide sequence: TGTGCCAGCAGCGTAGGAGGGACAGGGTTCAACAATGAGCAGTTCTTC.

V and J are TRBV2 and TRBJ2-1; 10 positions agree with TRBD1. The germline V gene encodes CDR1 SNHLY and CDR2 FYNNEI. The CDR3 contains 14 residues. V lost 9 bases, J lost 3 bases, and 5 bases stayed unmatched. The CDR3 protein is CASLTGGDYNEQFF. The CDR3 bases are TGTGCCAGTTTGACAGGGGGCGACTACAATGAGCAGTTCTTC.

This clonotype was counted once. V and J are TRBV7-2 and TRBJ2-1, with D perhaps TRBD2 (7 bases). The CDR3 is made up of 13 amino acids. Trimming cost V 4 bases and J 9 bases, with 13 bases left between them. CDR1 is SGHTA, CDR2 FQGNSA, per germline. The CDR3 DNA reads as TGTGCCAGCAGCTCCGGGGGGCGGGGTGAGCAGTTCTTC. Protein: CASSSGGRGEQFF.

The chain links TRBV20-1 to TRBJ2-3, with D possibly matching TRBD2 (5 bases). Germline V gives CDR1 DFQATT, CDR2 SNEGSKA (reference sequence). CDR3 length: 12 residues. V was pared by 5 bases and J by 4 bases, with 10 bases between. The CDR3 region is CSADRGADTQYF. The CDR3 DNA follows: TGCAGTGCTGACCGGGGTGCAGATACGCAGTATTTT.